Listed below are T cell receptor beta chains from one sample, sequenced in a study of blood T cell repertoires in COVID-19. Sequencing used immunoSEQ multiplex PCR; TCRdb keeps in-frame clones, though not all of them. The sample contains about 90,000 clones, less than 85% of which appear only once. The sequenced sample was peripheral blood. The receptors come from a man aged 65 to 85 with acute or convalescent COVID-19. CDR3s leave out the opening cysteine and the closing phenylalanine or tryptophan.

V gene	J gene	CDR3 protein
TRBV5-1	TRBJ1-2	ATTSGYGYT
TRBV7-9	TRBJ1-1	ASSFSRLLNTEAF
TRBV5-6	TRBJ2-5	ASSSPGGFQETQY
TRBV18	TRBJ2-2	ASSPTLAANTGELF
TRBV5-5	TRBJ1-5	ASAQGPDQPQH
TRBV15	TRBJ1-6	ATSRVEDRGLFFNSPLH
TRBV28	TRBJ1-5	ASSIGSRVWDQPQH
TRBV12-5	TRBJ1-3	ASGPTGAGNTIY
TRBV4-1	TRBJ2-1	ASSLIGTSGNNEQF
TRBV7-2	TRBJ2-2	ASSLRTVNTGELF
TRBV6-2/TRBV6-3	TRBJ2-7	ASSYPPGQGAWEQY
TRBV19	TRBJ1-2	ASSRNSGQGDTYGYT
TRBV6-5	TRBJ2-7	ASGQGLPYEQY
TRBV28	TRBJ2-3	ASSREINTDTQY
TRBV6-1	TRBJ1-2	ASSEILLGYT
TRBV3-1/TRBV3-2	TRBJ1-2	ASSQDPRQGQGYT
TRBV12-3/TRBV12-4	TRBJ1-3	ASSSLNTIY
TRBV2	TRBJ2-3	ASISDRAYGADTQY
TRBV6-5	TRBJ1-6	ATTDRTIYNSPLH
TRBV18	TRBJ2-1	ASSPATGPYNEQF
TRBV29-1	TRBJ2-1	SVEGSGRVNEQF
TRBV6-5	TRBJ1-3	ASSTPQVSGNTIY
TRBV28	TRBJ2-7	ASSFISGGRFEQY
TRBV5-1	TRBJ2-3	ASSLGRGTDTQY
TRBV28	TRBJ1-4	ASSLATGKQNEKLF
TRBV6-5	TRBJ2-5	ASSYGGLQETQY
TRBV27	TRBJ2-7	ASSSGLAGDEQY
TRBV5-6	TRBJ1-4	ASSLTGDRGEKLF
TRBV6-1	TRBJ1-5	ASSDGGQPQH
TRBV7-9	TRBJ1-2	ASSFRGLGGYT
TRBV28	TRBJ1-2	ASSSGQAYGYT
TRBV5-3	TRBJ2-5	ARSSSGQGRETQY
TRBV4-1	TRBJ1-5	ASSQDALNQPQH
TRBV20-1	TRBJ1-4	SASAAPSNEKLF
TRBV19	TRBJ1-2	ASSMDTGLVGYT
TRBV9	TRBJ1-2	ASSATGGRGYT
TRBV27	TRBJ1-2	ASSPQGNYGYT
TRBV28	TRBJ2-1	ASSSTGTGDSNEQF
TRBV7-2	TRBJ2-4	ASSQEDRRSNIQY
TRBV24-1	TRBJ2-1	ATSDLKLADEQF
TRBV2	TRBJ2-1	ASSEEGVPYNEQF
TRBV6-1	TRBJ1-2	ASSEDRVRGYGYT
TRBV24-1	TRBJ2-1	ATTAGNEQF
TRBV5-6	TRBJ2-3	ASSLGQVISDTQY
TRBV5-6	TRBJ1-4	ASSWESNEKLF
TRBV7-6	TRBJ1-1	ASSLAQGGEAF
TRBV2	TRBJ2-1	ASSDGLAGEGEQF
TRBV7-6	TRBJ1-5	ASSRDSYSNQPQH
TRBV6-7	TRBJ2-7	ASSLCRGITYEQY
TRBV27	TRBJ1-1	ASSLWGQGSEAF
TRBV27	TRBJ1-4	ARSPDRGSSNEKLF
TRBV21-1	TRBJ2-3	ASTSHQGSTDTQY
TRBV24-1	TRBJ2-6	ATSDITPGANVLT
TRBV5-1	TRBJ2-1	ASSTSPPGALYNEQF